This T cell receptor (beta chain) originates from a study of blood T cell repertoires in COVID-19. Data came from immunoSEQ multiplex PCR; TCRdb stores just in-frame clones and leaves some out. The repertoire holds more than 80,000 clones, with 86% as singletons. Germline CDR1 reads SQVTM; CDR2 reads ANQGSEA. The CDR3 covers 14 residues. V shed 1 base, J shed 9 bases, and the junction held 9 bases outside the gene matches. Sample: peripheral blood. The receptor's source is a man older than 75 with acute or convalescent COVID-19. The genes are TRBV29-1 and TRBJ2-1, with 7 bases identical to TRBD1. The CDR3, as DNA: TGCAGCGTTGAAGTATTGACAGGGACGGTTGAGCAGTTCTTC. Translated: CSVEVLTGTVEQFF.